One TCR beta chain is described in this entry. This receptor's antigen is unknown. No much larger clone exists at a distance of one base, and base qualities are not known. The trial excluded patients who had a history of autoimmune disease or who were on systemic immunosuppression. In every dose cohort, peripheral blood was drawn for TCR sequencing at baseline, cycle 4 day 1, and cycle 7 day 1. The samples were taken from a phase I, first-in-human, multicenter, open-label dose-escalation trial of ivuxolimab. Adults with locally advanced or metastatic melanoma, renal cell carcinoma, hepatocellular carcinoma or head and neck squamous cell carcinoma were enrolled in the trial. Before TCR sequencing, CD4+ T cells and CD8+ T cells were sorted from peripheral blood as separate populations. Genomic DNA was extracted from sorted cells for sequencing of the TCRbeta CDR3 region. The immunoSEQ Assay was used to sequence the TCRbeta CDR3 regions. In TCRdb, the immuneACCESS table is reduced to in-frame sequences with V and J assigned. These tables do not hold every clone; where another copy was compared, an unresolved V gene accounts for under half, and the others remain unexplained. In all, the sample holds tens of thousands of clones, and around 90% of those were seen once. More than 0.3% of the sample is taken by the ten largest.

The record originates from a study of OX40 agonist ivuxolimab in advanced cancers. Turning to the overall study: Ivuxolimab was a fully human IgG2 agonistic monoclonal antibody targeting the costimulatory receptor OX40 (CD134). Intravenous ivuxolimab was administered to patients every 2 weeks at six dose levels: 0.01, 0.1, 0.3, 1.5, 3 and 10 mg/kg. Among the 52 dose-escalation patients, around 20 had hepatocellular carcinoma, approximately 15 melanoma, 9 renal cell carcinoma and 9 head and neck cancer. The dose-escalation cohort was over 70% male with a mean age of about 65 years, ranging from about 23 to 85. Patients were allowed to have had prior anti-PD-1, anti-PD-L1 or anti-CTLA-4 therapy, and 30% to 40% of the dose-escalation patients had previously received checkpoint inhibitors. Partial responses were achieved by three dose-escalation patients, of whom one had hepatocellular carcinoma and two had cutaneous melanoma. Peripheral TCRbeta sequencing aimed to test whether ivuxolimab altered TCR sequence diversity and caused clonal T-cell expansion. The paper reports the monotherapy dose-escalation portion (N of about 47 patients) of the phase I ivuxolimab trial. Beyond this particular receptor, the publication reports: After ivuxolimab, more expanded clones were found on average in CD8+ T cells than in CD4+ T cells. Partial responders in the 0.1-3.0 mg/kg groups had among the lowest normalized peripheral clonal expansion, especially among CD8+ T cells. Clonal expansion of both CD4+ and CD8+ blood T cells was observed from baseline to week 6 at doses 0.1 to 3.0 mg/kg. The antigen specificity of the clonally expanded peripheral T cells was not determined. Low levels of normalized T-cell clonal expansion were also seen in some nonresponding patients.

The CDR3 goes from the cysteine to the phenylalanine over 15 residues. Solely the CDR3 DNA is kept, with 45 bases framed from the first base. Germline trimming amounts to 3 bases on V and 7 bases on J, with 5 as the count of junction bases outside the gene matches. From the germline V gene, CDR1 is SGHVS and CDR2 is FNYEAQ. This material consisted of CD4+ or CD8+ T cells sorted from blood, taken in a trial of the OX40 agonist ivuxolimab. Recombination linked TRBV7-6 to TRBJ2-1; TRBD2 aligns with 11 central bases. This clonotype originated in an adult with an advanced solid tumor such as melanoma, head and neck, liver or kidney cancer. The DNA sequence is TGTGCCAGCAGCTTTGCGGGACTAGCGGCAAATGAGCAGTTCTTC. It translates as CASSFAGLAANEQFF.